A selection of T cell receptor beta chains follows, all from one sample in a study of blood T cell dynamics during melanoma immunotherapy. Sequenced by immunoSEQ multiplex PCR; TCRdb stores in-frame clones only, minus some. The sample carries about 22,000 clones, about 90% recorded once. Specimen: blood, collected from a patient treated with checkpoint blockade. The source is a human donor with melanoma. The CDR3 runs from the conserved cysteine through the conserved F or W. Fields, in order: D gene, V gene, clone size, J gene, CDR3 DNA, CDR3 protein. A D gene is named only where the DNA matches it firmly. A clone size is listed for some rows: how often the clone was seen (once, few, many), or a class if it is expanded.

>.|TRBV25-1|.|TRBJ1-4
TGTGCCAGCAGTGCCAACAGGGCGGTGGGAGAAAAACTGTTTTTT
CASSANRAVGEKLFF
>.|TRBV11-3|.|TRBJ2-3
TGTGCCAGCAGCCTCGGGGCAGGGGCTGAAGATACGCAGTATTTT
CASSLGAGAEDTQYF
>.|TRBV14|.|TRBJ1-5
TGTGCCAGCAGCCTTTCGAGAAATCAGCCCCAGCATTTT
CASSLSRNQPQHF
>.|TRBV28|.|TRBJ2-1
TGTGCCAGCAGCGAGACTAGGGGCTACAATGAGCAGTTCTTC
CASSETRGYNEQFF
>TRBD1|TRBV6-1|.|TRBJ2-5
TGTGCCAGCAGTCGGGACAGAAAAGAGACCCAGTACTTC
CASSRDRKETQYF
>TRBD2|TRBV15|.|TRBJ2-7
TGTGCCACCAGCCCCGCTAGCGGGAGAGGCCACGAGCAGTACTTC
CATSPASGRGHEQYF
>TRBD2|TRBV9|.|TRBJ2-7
TGTGCCAGCAGCGCTCACACACCCCCGGGAGCGGGGGGCCACTACGAGCAGTACTTC
CASSAHTPPGAGGHYEQYF
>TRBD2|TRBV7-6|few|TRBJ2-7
TGTGCCAGCAGGGGACTAGCGGCTTCCTACGAGCAGTACTTC
CASRGLAASYEQYF
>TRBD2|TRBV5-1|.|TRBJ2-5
TGCGCCAGCAGCGTGTCTAGCGGCCAAGAGACCCAGTACTTC
CASSVSSGQETQYF
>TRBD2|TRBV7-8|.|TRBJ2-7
TGTGCCAGCAGCAGATTCACTAGCGCCTTCACCTCCTACGAGCAGTACTTC
CASSRFTSAFTSYEQYF